What follows is one T cell receptor beta chain and its context. The data belong to a study of blood T cell repertoires in COVID-19. The overall study: The analysed material was cDNA or gDNA that came from T cells, B-cell-depleted T cells, or PBMCs.

The V gene end was trimmed by 2 bases and the J gene end by 2 bases; junction bases not matched to a gene: 10. Germline V CDR1 and CDR2: LGHDT, YNNKEL (reference sequence). The CDR3 consists of 17 residues. Study processing details: Amplification of reference gene primers was used by the study to estimate nucleated cell counts. Only in-frame clones appear in the TCRdb table, and some are missing; sequencing was by immunoSEQ multiplex PCR. From that table come the V and J calls and clone size; the DNA was used to work out D and trimming. The sample contains more than 100,000 clones, 84% of which appear only once.

This TCR was recovered from a man in his sixties with acute or convalescent COVID-19. The chain combines TRBV3-1 (or the pseudogene TRBV3-2) with TRBJ2-7; 9 bases match TRBD1. The sequenced sample was peripheral blood. CDR3 sequence: CASSQRFGTGSPYEQYF. DNA for the CDR3: TGTGCCAGCAGCCAAAGGTTTGGGACAGGGTCCCCCTACGAGCAGTACTTC.